The 7 T cell receptor beta chains given below trace back to one sample, sequenced in a study of T cells in Graves' hyperthyroidism and ophthalmopathy. It was RNA transcripts that yielded the amplified TCR beta CDR3 regions. The primer set for the first-round RT-PCR of the TCR CDR3 was HTBI. One entry per CDR3 protein results from TCRdb running MiXCR on the multiplex PCR reads. The sample has hundreds of thousands of distinct CDR3 sequences, roughly 45% seen once. Source material: peripheral blood or thyroid tissue (not recorded which). Source of these receptors: an adult man with Graves' disease, either hyperthyroidism or ophthalmopathy (not recorded which).

This clonotype was seen a handful of times. As DNA, the CDR3 is TGTGCCAGCAGCTTAGTGGGACAGGGGAAAACCTCCTACGAGCAGTACTTC. Encoded protein: CASSLVGQGKTSYEQYF. The chain links TRBV11-3 to TRBJ2-7, with 10 bases that match TRBD1. This CDR3 comprises 17 residues. The germline CDR1 and CDR2 sequences are SGHNT and YENEEA. V lost 1 base to trimming and J lost 0 bases; unmatched junction nucleotides: 6.

This sequence joins TRBV29-1 and TRBJ1-3, with 8 bases identical to TRBD1. This CDR3 has 13 residues. V lost 4 bases and J lost 4; bases outside the gene matches: 3. Germline V gene lookup returns CDR1 SQVTM and CDR2 ANQGSEA. The CDR3: CSVAQGGGNTIYF. CDR3 DNA: TGCAGCGTTGCACAGGGGGGCGGAAACACCATATATTTT.

In regard to this clonotype: The junction differs from germline at one of its ends, possibly a read error. The rearrangement joins TRBV5-1 to TRBJ1-1; no clear D gene. There are 14 residues in the CDR3. The V gene's germline CDR1 is SGHRS and CDR2 YFSETQ. The CDR3 region is CAGSYGPGDTEAFF. CDR3 DNA sequence: TGCGCCGGCAGCTATGGACCGGGAGACACTGAAGCTTTCTTT.

This clonotype turned up a few times. The V call is TRBV7-2, the J call TRBJ2-7; D not certain. This CDR3 spans 14 amino acids. The germline CDR1 and CDR2 sequences are SGHTA and FQGNSA. The V and J ends lost 1 base and 3 bases respectively, with 10 bases between them. The CDR3 region has the DNA TGTGCCAGCAGCTTAGGCCTCGAGGTCTACGAGCAGTACTTC. It codes for CASSLGLEVYEQYF.

The CDR3 region is CASIRDRTMVGYTF. The CDR3 DNA reads TGTGCCAGCATCCGGGACAGAACTATGGTTGGCTACACCTTC. The chain combines TRBV12-3 or TRBV12-4 with TRBJ1-2; 7 bases fit TRBD1. The CDR3 runs 14 residues. V lost 7 bases to trimming and J lost 7 bases; unmatched junction nucleotides: 12.

Only one count was recorded for this clonotype. The genes are TRBV13 and TRBJ1-5, with 9 bases that match TRBD1. The CDR3 loop spans 17 amino acids. J gave up 0 bases and V 5 bases, and 8 bases lay outside the gene matches. The germline V gene encodes CDR1 PRHDT and CDR2 FYEKMQ (reference sequence). CDR3 DNA: TGTGCCAGCAGCGTGGGACAGGGTGGCCATAGCAATCAGCCCCAGCATTTT. It encodes CASSVGQGGHSNQPQHF.

This clonotype came up many times. The chain has TRBV12-3 or TRBV12-4 and TRBJ1-5; possibly TRBD1 for D (5 bases). The CDR3 extends over 13 amino acids. V was pared by 3 bases and J by 5 bases, with 8 bases between. The CDR3 is CASSLEGHQPQHF. The CDR3 DNA follows: TGTGCCAGCAGTTTGGAGGGACATCAGCCCCAGCATTTT.